Listed below are T cell receptor beta chains from one sample, sequenced in a study of T cell responses to AZD1222 COVID-19 vaccine. Using immunoSEQ multiplex PCR, the repertoire was profiled, and TCRdb retains in-frame clones only, with some absent. The sample holds some 100,000 clones, over 90% seen once. Sequencing used peripheral blood, obtained on day 0 of AZD1222 vaccination. Every receptor here comes from an adult in good health. The CDR3 runs from the conserved cysteine through the conserved F or W. The order of the fields is clone size, D gene, V gene, J gene, CDR3 protein, CDR3 DNA. The D gene is left open where the match is weak. Clone sizes are given selectively: once, few, many, or a class where the clone is expanded.

.	TRBD1	TRBV19	TRBJ1-4	CASSMGQGNEKLFF	TGTGCCAGTAGTATGGGACAGGGAAATGAAAAACTGTTTTTT
.	TRBD2	TRBV27	TRBJ2-4	CASSERGGHIQYF	TGTGCCAGCAGCGAACGGGGAGGGCACATTCAGTACTTC
.	.	TRBV5-1	TRBJ1-6	CASSFEQASPLHF	TGCGCCAGCAGCTTCGAACAGGCTTCACCCCTCCACTTT
.	TRBD1	TRBV3-1/TRBV3-2	TRBJ2-1	CASSHYGQALPYNEQFF	TGTGCCAGCAGCCATTATGGACAGGCGCTGCCCTACAATGAGCAGTTCTTC
.	.	TRBV18	TRBJ1-3	CASSPPGRGNTIYF	TGTGCCAGCTCACCACCTGGCAGGGGAAACACCATATATTTT
.	TRBD1	TRBV28	TRBJ1-6	CASRVTGSNSPLHF	TGTGCCAGCAGAGTGACAGGGAGTAATTCACCCCTCCACTTT
once	.	TRBV20-1	TRBJ1-1	CSARDGEAFF	TGCAGTGCTAGAGACGGTGAAGCTTTCTTT
.	TRBD1	TRBV10-3	TRBJ2-3	CAISAPTGGTDTQYF	TGTGCCATCAGTGCCCCGACAGGGGGCACAGATACGCAGTATTTT
few	TRBD1	TRBV2	TRBJ1-5	CASMGQGGQPQHF	TGTGCCAGCATGGGACAGGGTGGTCAGCCCCAGCATTTT
.	TRBD2	TRBV7-8	TRBJ2-3	CASSPGIAGEADTQYF	TGTGCCAGCAGCCCCGGCATAGCGGGAGAGGCAGATACGCAGTATTTT
.	.	TRBV5-4	TRBJ1-6	CASSLQGGAHSPLHF	TGTGCCAGCAGTCTCCAGGGAGGAGCCCATTCACCCCTCCACTTT
.	.	TRBV19	TRBJ1-1	CASSMTVTNTEAFF	TGTGCCAGTAGTATGACAGTAACGAACACTGAAGCTTTCTTT
.	TRBD1	TRBV18	TRBJ1-6	CASSPGQGRAPLHF	TGTGCCAGCTCACCAGGACAGGGCAGGGCACCCCTCCACTTT
.	.	TRBV30	TRBJ2-7	CAWSSSYEQYF	TGTGCCTGGAGTTCCTCCTACGAGCAGTACTTC
.	.	TRBV5-1	TRBJ1-1	CASSFVGDTEAFF	TGCGCCAGCAGCTTCGTAGGGGACACTGAAGCTTTCTTT
.	.	TRBV28	TRBJ1-3	CASSSSGTGNSGNTIYF	TGTGCCAGCAGTTCCTCCGGGACGGGAAATTCTGGAAACACCATATATTTT
.	.	TRBV28	TRBJ1-2	CASSNRVMRGYTF	TGTGCCAGCAGCAACAGGGTAATGAGGGGCTACACCTTC
.	.	TRBV10-2	TRBJ2-5	CASSRVGETQYF	TGCGCCAGCAGCCGGGTCGGAGAGACCCAGTACTTC
once	TRBD1	TRBV19	TRBJ1-5	CASNPGQVNQPQHF	TGTGCCAGCAACCCTGGACAGGTAAATCAGCCCCAGCATTTT
.	.	TRBV18	TRBJ2-1	CASSNRDPKGGEQFF	TGTGCCAGCTCAAACCGGGACCCCAAAGGGGGAGAGCAGTTCTTC
.	TRBD1	TRBV11-2	TRBJ1-1	CASIQGTGYTEAFF	TGTGCCAGCATCCAGGGGACAGGGTACACTGAAGCTTTCTTT
.	.	TRBV20-1	TRBJ1-1	CSARGNTEAFF	TGCAGTGCCCGAGGGAACACTGAAGCTTTCTTT
.	.	TRBV11-2	TRBJ2-6	CASNIPSGANVLTF	TGTGCCAGCAACATTCCATCTGGGGCCAACGTCCTGACTTTC
.	TRBD1	TRBV18	TRBJ2-7	CASSAMSYRGLPTEQYF	TGTGCCAGCTCAGCCATGTCGTACAGGGGGCTTCCCACGGAGCAGTACTTC
once	.	TRBV5-1	TRBJ2-3	CASSLPIMGTTDTQYF	TGCGCCAGCAGCCTCCCAATTATGGGGACTACAGATACGCAGTATTTT
once	TRBD2	TRBV7-2	TRBJ2-5	CASSYQAGGGSETQYF	TGTGCCAGCAGCTATCAGGCGGGGGGGGGATCGGAGACCCAGTACTTC
once	.	TRBV27	TRBJ1-6	CASSLLSGLSSYNSPLHF	TGTGCCAGCAGTTTATTATCTGGGTTAAGTTCCTATAATTCACCCCTCCACTTT
once	.	TRBV28	TRBJ2-1	CASSQGTAGHEQFF	TGTGCCAGCAGCCAAGGGACGGCCGGGCATGAGCAGTTCTTC
once	.	TRBV15	TRBJ1-1	CATAPIGGMTEAFF	TGTGCCACCGCTCCTATAGGGGGTATGACTGAAGCTTTCTTT
.	.	TRBV2	TRBJ1-5	CASSEGNRYQPQHF	TGTGCCAGCAGTGAAGGTAACAGATATCAGCCCCAGCATTTT
.	TRBD1	TRBV6-2/TRBV6-3	TRBJ1-6	CASSYWRTGSSPLHF	TGTGCCAGCAGTTACTGGAGGACAGGGAGTTCACCCCTCCACTTT
.	.	TRBV4-1	TRBJ1-5	CASSQVYGAQNQPQHF	TGCGCCAGCAGCCAAGTGTACGGGGCCCAGAATCAGCCCCAGCATTTT
once	.	TRBV5-4	TRBJ1-2	CASSLAGAGYGYTF	TGTGCCAGCAGCCTGGCCGGGGCTGGCTATGGCTACACCTTC
.	TRBD1	TRBV27	TRBJ1-1	CASSLWTGSNTEAFF	TGTGCCAGCAGTTTATGGACAGGGTCGAACACTGAAGCTTTCTTT
.	TRBD1	TRBV7-8	TRBJ2-1	CASSLASGGSNYNEQFF	TGTGCCAGCAGCTTAGCCTCAGGGGGTTCTAACTACAATGAGCAGTTCTTC
.	TRBD2	TRBV19	TRBJ2-3	CASSSWTSGGSDTQYF	TGTGCCAGTAGTTCCTGGACTAGCGGGGGTTCAGATACGCAGTATTTT
.	.	TRBV2	TRBJ1-1	CASRENTEAFF	TGTGCCAGCAGAGAGAACACTGAAGCTTTCTTT
.	TRBD2	TRBV29-1	TRBJ2-5	CSAHGLAGGETQYF	TGCAGCGCCCACGGACTAGCGGGAGGTGAGACCCAGTACTTC
.	.	TRBV30	TRBJ1-5	CAWSETDWSNQPQHF	TGTGCCTGGAGTGAGACAGATTGGAGCAATCAGCCCCAGCATTTT
.	.	TRBV12-3/TRBV12-4	TRBJ1-1	CASSFQGWTEAFF	TGTGCCAGCAGTTTTCAGGGATGGACTGAAGCTTTCTTT
.	.	TRBV3-1/TRBV3-2	TRBJ2-1	CASSHALPPDEQFF	TGTGCCAGCAGCCACGCACTACCCCCCGATGAGCAGTTCTTC
.	.	TRBV28	TRBJ1-1	CASSLTGIMNTEAFF	TGTGCCAGCAGTTTGACAGGTATCATGAACACTGAAGCTTTCTTT
.	.	TRBV30	TRBJ1-2	CAWNPGIGYTF	TGTGCCTGGAATCCAGGGATCGGCTACACCTTC
.	.	TRBV6-5	TRBJ2-5	CASSYGETQYF	TGTGCCAGCAGTTACGGTGAGACCCAGTACTTC
.	.	TRBV7-3	TRBJ2-5	CASSLAPGGTQYF	TGTGCCAGCAGCCTAGCGCCTGGGGGGACCCAGTACTTC
.	TRBD1	TRBV18	TRBJ2-7	CASSRTGGGSYEQYF	TGTGCCAGCTCCCGGACAGGGGGAGGGTCCTACGAGCAGTACTTC
.	TRBD2	TRBV19	TRBJ2-1	CASRNLAGIQNNEQFF	TGTGCCAGTAGGAACTTAGCGGGCATACAAAACAATGAGCAGTTCTTC
.	TRBD2	TRBV11-2	TRBJ2-1	CASSVSGNYNEQFF	TGTGCCAGCAGCGTTAGCGGGAATTACAATGAGCAGTTCTTC
.	TRBD2	TRBV6-4	TRBJ2-1	CASSDSLADSYNEQFF	TGTGCCAGCAGTGACTCACTAGCGGACTCCTACAATGAGCAGTTCTTC
.	.	TRBV6-6	TRBJ1-4	CASSYSNARVSEKLFF	TGTGCCAGCAGTTACTCGAACGCCAGGGTTAGTGAAAAACTGTTTTTT
.	.	TRBV6-6	TRBJ2-7	CASSPPGRNGEQYF	TGTGCCAGCAGCCCCCCAGGAAGAAACGGCGAGCAGTACTTC
.	.	TRBV28	TRBJ2-1	CASAIGGLPPNEQFF	TGTGCCAGCGCCATTGGGGGGTTACCACCCAATGAGCAGTTCTTC
.	.	TRBV18	TRBJ1-3	CASSPSGNSGNTIYF	TGTGCCAGCTCACCAAGTGGGAACTCTGGAAACACCATATATTTT
.	.	TRBV6-5	TRBJ2-1	CASSRGWEPYNEQFF	TGTGCCAGCAGCCGAGGGTGGGAACCCTACAATGAGCAGTTCTTC
few	.	TRBV6-5	TRBJ1-6	CASQLYNSPLHF	TGTGCCAGCCAGCTTTATAATTCACCCCTCCACTTT